Below, 17 T cell receptor beta chains from the same sample are listed, as sequenced in a study of blood T cell repertoires in COVID-19. This table comes from immunoSEQ multiplex PCR, and its TCRdb copy is limited to in-frame clones, with some not included. The sample has fewer than 180,000 clones, about 86% seen once; the top ten hold under 3.5%. What was sequenced was peripheral blood. The receptors originated from a man in his sixties or seventies with acute or convalescent COVID-19.

This chain links TRBV28 with TRBJ1-1, with D hard to call. V lost 5 bases to trimming and J lost 1 base, with 14 bases between them. Germline assignment: CDR1 MDHEN and CDR2 SYDVKM. This CDR3 has 15 residues. As DNA, the CDR3 is TGTGCCAGCAGTATAGGATCTCGGGAGAACACTGAAGCTTTCTTT. Translation gives CASSIGSRENTEAFF.

A few counts support this clone. Other nucleotide sequences from this sample produce the same CDR3. This chain links TRBV28 with TRBJ2-1; 10 nucleotides match TRBD1. Germline V gene data show CDR1 as MDHEN and CDR2 as SYDVKM. The CDR3 has 12 amino acids. J lost 13 bases, V lost 6 bases, and 6 bases had no gene match. The CDR3 DNA is TGTGCCAGCAGCTTGACAGGGGGCGCTCAGTTCTTC. Translating gives CASSLTGGAQFF.

J is TRBJ2-2 and V is TRBV7-8; 7 nucleotides align to TRBD2. CDR3 length equals 17 residues. Germline V lookup: CDR1 SGHVS, CDR2 FQNEAQ. The V and J ends lost 1 base and 8 bases, in that order; junction bases with no gene match: 13. The CDR3 protein is CASSLVGLGGRIGELFF. In DNA form, the CDR3 reads TGTGCCAGCAGCTTAGTGGGGTTGGGCGGGAGAATAGGGGAGCTGTTTTTT.

DNA for the CDR3: TGTGCCAGCGGGCGTAGCACAGATACGCAGTATTTT. Protein sequence: CASGRSTDTQYF. This chain connects TRBV9 to TRBJ2-3; D is undetermined. Per the germline V gene, CDR1 is SGDLS and CDR2 is YYNGEE. V lost 7 bases and J lost 0, with 6 bases in between. The CDR3 sequence is 12 residues long.

V is TRBV4-1 and J is TRBJ2-7; TRBD1 might be the D (5 bases). CDR1 is MGHRA, CDR2 YSYEKL, per germline. Trimming took 0 bases from V and 5 from J, leaving 17 bases between them. The CDR3 totals 16 residues. CDR3 loop: CASSQDARVGTHEQYF. The CDR3 region has the DNA TGCGCCAGCAGCCAAGACGCCAGGGTCGGTACCCACGAGCAGTACTTC.

The V call is TRBV24-1, the J call TRBJ1-5; 7 bases are a match to TRBD1. The germline V gene encodes CDR1 KGHDR and CDR2 SFDVKD. This CDR3 has 13 residues. Unmatched junction bases numbered 5, after V lost 4 bases and J lost 9 bases. The chain's CDR3 is CATSESQGLPQHF. CDR3 DNA: TGTGCCACCAGTGAGTCACAGGGGCTGCCCCAGCATTTT.

The DNA for the CDR3 is TGCGCCAGCAGCTTGGCGGCAGGGGTATACACCGGGGAGCTGTTTTTT. Protein product: CASSLAAGVYTGELFF. This chain joins TRBV5-1 and TRBJ2-2; a possible D gene is TRBD1 (6 bases). Germline V gives CDR1 SGHRS, CDR2 YFSETQ. The CDR3 totals 16 residues. Trimming stripped 0 bases from V and 3 bases from J, with 12 bases between.

There are a few counts of this clone. The V gene is TRBV7-8, the J gene TRBJ2-3, with no clear D. Germline V gene sequence: CDR1 SGHVS, CDR2 FQNEAQ. V was clipped by 5 bases and J by 0 bases, with 9 bases between them. CDR3 length equals 14 residues. The CDR3 bases are TGTGCCAGCAGCCCCCAGGTTAGCACAGATACGCAGTATTTT. It yields the protein CASSPQVSTDTQYF.

The chain joins TRBV28 to TRBJ2-5, with D possibly matching TRBD2 (5 bases). The CDR3 is made up of 13 amino acids. Germline lookup yields CDR1 MDHEN and CDR2 SYDVKM. Trimming took off 5 bases at V and 6 bases at J, with 13 bases between the two ends. CDR3 loop: CASSPGLLQTQYF. CDR3 nucleotides: TGTGCCAGCAGTCCCGGACTGCTCCAGACCCAGTACTTC.

This clone was seen more than once but under ten times. This CDR3 is CASSFGLAGELFF. The CDR3 region has the DNA TGTGCCAGCAGTTTCGGACTAGCCGGGGAGCTGTTTTTT. V gene TRBV27 combines with J gene TRBJ2-2, with 7 bases lining up with TRBD2. CDR1 is MNHEY and CDR2 is SMNVEV in the germline V gene (reference sequence). V was clipped by 3 bases and J by 6 bases; unmatched bases: 1. CDR3 length equals 13 residues.

The chain carries TRBV3-1 (or the pseudogene TRBV3-2) and TRBJ2-3; 16 bases line up with TRBD2. The V and J ends lost 4 bases and 4 bases, in that order; junction bases with no gene match: 2. The CDR3 is made up of 16 amino acids. Looked up from germline, CDR1 is LGHDT and CDR2 is YNNKEL (reference sequence). In DNA form, the CDR3 reads TGTGCCAGCAGCCGGGGACTAGCGGGAGGGCCAGATACGCAGTATTTT. Its protein is CASSRGLAGGPDTQYF.

J is TRBJ2-2 and V is TRBV7-2; a weak D match, TRBD1 (7 bases). V was clipped by 2 bases and J by 0 bases, with 19 bases between them. The CDR3 has 19 amino acids. Per germline, CDR1 SGHTA and CDR2 FQGNSA. The CDR3, as DNA: TGTGCCAGCAGCTTACGGGGGCCCACAGGGGTCGCGAACACCGGGGAGCTGTTTTTT. Translation gives CASSLRGPTGVANTGELFF.

The CDR3 region has the DNA TGTGCCACCGGACTCCCCAATGAGCAGTTCTTC. Encoded protein: CATGLPNEQFF. The chain recombines TRBV24-1 with TRBJ2-1, with D perhaps TRBD2 (5 bases). The germline gives CDR1 KGHDR, CDR2 SFDVKD. V lost 9 bases, J lost 6 bases, and 8 bases lay in between. This CDR3 is built from 11 residues.

This clone was seen a single time. The rearrangement uses TRBV18 and TRBJ1-2; D gene uncertain. The germline V gene has CDR1 KGHSH and CDR2 LQKENI. CDR3 size: 13 residues. The ends were cut back, 2 bases at V and 8 bases at J, with 12 bases in the middle. The CDR3 DNA reads TGTGCCAGCTCACCAGAGACTGTACAAGGCTACACCTTC. Translating gives CASSPETVQGYTF.

The V gene is TRBV5-1, the J gene TRBJ2-5, with D possibly TRBD2 on 5 matching bases. Trimming removed 2 bases at V and 5 bases at J, with 13 bases between. The CDR3 loop spans 14 amino acids. CDR1 and CDR2 (germline): SGHRS, YFSETQ. The CDR3 coding sequence is TGCGCCAGCAGCTTCGAGGGAGTCCGGGAGACCCAGTACTTC. It encodes CASSFEGVRETQYF.

This clone has only one observation. This chain uses TRBV15 with TRBJ1-4, with a possible D match to TRBD1 (5 bases). Trimming cost V 0 bases and J 5 bases, with 10 bases left between them. Germline CDR1 and CDR2: LNHNV and YYDKDF (reference sequence). This CDR3 comprises 15 residues. The chain's CDR3 is CATSRDNGANEKLFF. CDR3 sequence (DNA): TGTGCCACCAGCAGAGATAATGGGGCCAATGAAAAACTGTTTTTT.

This clone has a single count. The J gene is TRBJ2-2, the V gene TRBV10-3; D may be TRBD1 (6 bases). This CDR3 comprises 14 residues. Germline loops: CDR1 ENHRY, CDR2 SYGVKD. V was trimmed by 6 bases and J by 4 bases, leaving 12 bases between them. The CDR3 DNA reads as TGTGCCATCAGGAACCGGGACACCACCGGGGAGCTGTTTTTT. Translation: CAIRNRDTTGELFF.